Listed here are 29 T cell receptor beta chains from one sample, sequenced in a study of molecular identifiers for immune sequencing clone quantification (dated by TCRdb to 2017 to 2018). The method was PCR. TCRdb lists the instrument as Illumina HiSeq 4000. TCRdb handled the public reads itself, with Q25 trimming in fastp and clone calling in MiXCR, and kept productive beta chains. Each entry merges the rows of one CDR3 protein and shows their most common DNA and genes. Present in this sample are about 640,000 distinct CDR3 sequences, just under 20% of which were seen just once. The ten largest clones take up roughly 0.9% of the sample. Sequencing was performed on naive CD8+ T cells from blood, with Jurkat cell RNA spiked in. This specimen's cell subset or site label, interpreted: FACS-sorted CD8+CD4-CCR7+CD45RA+ naive T cells. Source of these receptors: a human donor in good health. Some libraries in this study had Jurkat cell RNA spiked in.

V is TRBV7-9 and J is TRBJ1-5; 7 nucleotides align to TRBD1. CDR1 and CDR2 (germline): SEHNR, FQNEAQ (reference sequence). This CDR3 has 14 residues. The J segment lost 5 bases and the V segment lost 4 bases, leaving 5 bases of the junction unmatched. CDR3 DNA: TGTGCCAGCAGCTCGACAGGGTCGGATCAGCCCCAGCATTTT. As protein: CASSSTGSDQPQHF.

J is TRBJ2-7 and V is TRBV5-1, with D perhaps TRBD2 (5 bases). The V gene lost 0 bases and the J gene lost 5 bases, with 12 bases spanning the gap. The V gene's germline CDR1 is SGHRS and CDR2 YFSETQ. The CDR3 spans 14 residues. CDR3 coding DNA: TGCGCCAGCAGCTTGGGCCGGGGTTTGGACGAGCAGTACTTC. It translates to CASSLGRGLDEQYF.

This clonotype appeared a single time. At one end the junction does not follow the germline gene, possibly because of a read error. V and J are TRBV3-1 and TRBJ2-1; no clear D gene. The CDR3 runs to 13 residues. Germline V gene lookup returns CDR1 LGHDT and CDR2 YNNKEL (reference sequence). The CDR3 nucleotides are TGTGCCAGCAGCCACCCGCCATTGGATGAGCAGTCCTTC. It is translated as CASSHPPLDEQSF.

At least ten counts were recorded for this clonotype. An end of the junction does not agree with germline; a read error may underlie this. As DNA, the CDR3 is TGTGCCAGCAGCTTAGGCAACTACAATGAGCAGTTCTTC. Amino acid sequence: CASSLGNYNEQFF. The chain links TRBV12-3 or TRBV12-4 to TRBJ2-1; no clear D gene. This CDR3 contains 13 residues.

This clonotype was counted ten times or more. The chain is built from TRBV6-2 or TRBV6-3 and TRBJ1-1; possibly TRBD1 for D (6 bases). From germline, CDR1 is MNHEY and CDR2 SVGEGT. V was pared by 6 bases and J by 3 bases, with 14 bases between. CDR3 length: 14 residues. The chain's CDR3 is CASREQGLDTEAFF. Here the CDR3 DNA reads TGTGCCAGCAGGGAACAGGGTTTGGACACTGAAGCTTTCTTT.

This clonotype was detected once. It may be a read error: a sequence one base away is much more abundant. The chain uses TRBV7-8 and TRBJ1-1; 10 bases line up with TRBD1. Germline CDR1 reads SGHVS; CDR2 reads FQNEAQ. The CDR3 consists of 16 residues. For the CDR3, the DNA is TGTGCCAGCAACTTAGTCAGGACAGGGGGAGTAACTGAAGCTTTCTTT. It encodes CASNLVRTGGVTEAFF.

Many counts were recorded for this clonotype. This sequence joins TRBV7-9 and TRBJ2-7, with 9 bases matching TRBD1. Germline CDR1 is SEHNR and CDR2 is FQNEAQ (reference sequence). This CDR3 region has 14 residues. The J segment lost 4 bases and the V segment lost 2 bases, leaving 3 bases of the junction unmatched. In DNA, the CDR3 is TGTGCCAGCAGCTTACCGGGACAGGGATACGAGCAGTACTTC. Translating gives CASSLPGQGYEQYF.

This clonotype was seen ten or more times. The chain links TRBV6-1 to TRBJ1-5; D uncertain. The germline CDR1 and CDR2 sequences are MNHNS and SASEGT. The CDR3 sequence is 14 residues long. V was trimmed by 2 bases and J by 3 bases, leaving 8 bases between them. CDR3 residues: CASSEWPINQPQHF. CDR3 bases: TGTGCCAGCAGTGAATGGCCCATCAATCAGCCCCAGCATTTT.

This clonotype was recorded at least ten times. The chain carries TRBV7-9 and TRBJ2-7; no definite D call. This CDR3 has 12 amino acids. V lost 4 bases and J 4 bases, leaving 8 bases between the germline ends. Germline CDR1 and CDR2: SEHNR and FQNEAQ (reference sequence). CDR3 loop: CASSSPNYEQYF. The CDR3 coding sequence is TGTGCCAGCAGCTCTCCGAATTACGAGCAGTACTTC.

The chain employs TRBV6-1 and TRBJ2-7; D remains unclear. V was trimmed by 1 base and J by 0 bases, leaving 13 bases between them. Germline assignment: CDR1 MNHNS and CDR2 SASEGT. The CDR3 contains 16 residues. The CDR3 protein is CASSEGSIVSSYEQYF. The CDR3 nucleotides are TGTGCCAGCAGTGAAGGTAGTATCGTCAGCTCCTACGAGCAGTACTTC.

A remark on this clonotype: A much bigger clone sits one base away, suggesting this may be a read error. The rearrangement joins TRBV7-9 to TRBJ2-3; 11 bases fit TRBD2. This CDR3 has 16 amino acids. The germline CDR1 and CDR2 sequences are SEHNR and FQNEAQ (reference sequence). CDR3 region: CAGSYLAGGLTDTQYF. CDR3 coding DNA: TGTGCCGGCAGCTATCTAGCGGGGGGACTCACAGATACGCAGTATTTT.

This clonotype was observed at least ten times. The CDR3 is CASTWRDQETQYF. CDR3 nucleotide sequence: TGTGCCAGCACCTGGAGGGACCAAGAGACCCAGTACTTC. The gene calls are TRBV5-4 and TRBJ2-5; weak D call: TRBD2 (6 bases). Germline loops: CDR1 SGHNT, CDR2 YYREEE (reference sequence). Deletions cut 6 bases from V and 0 bases from J, with 9 bases between. CDR3 length: 13 residues.

V gene TRBV6-1 combines with J gene TRBJ2-5; 9 positions match TRBD2. The junction had 5 bases not matched to a gene; V was cut back by 1 base and J by 5 bases. From germline, CDR1 is MNHNS and CDR2 SASEGT. The CDR3 is 15 residues long. CDR3 sequence: CASSEGSSGIETQYF. As DNA, the CDR3 is TGTGCCAGCAGTGAAGGATCTAGCGGGATCGAGACCCAGTACTTC.

This clonotype was recorded at least ten times. V is TRBV5-6 and J is TRBJ2-7; 8 bases are shared with TRBD1. Trimming cost V 4 bases and J 6 bases; bases outside gene matches: 6. Germline V gene data show CDR1 as SGHDT and CDR2 as YYEEEE. CDR3 length: 13 amino acids. CDR3 in amino acids: CASSPGTGIEQYF. In DNA form, the CDR3 reads TGTGCCAGCAGCCCCGGGACAGGAATCGAGCAGTACTTC.

As regards this clonotype: Being one base from a much bigger clone, this may be a read error. The chain combines TRBV28 with TRBJ1-5; no firm D call. CDR1 MDHEN and CDR2 SYDVKM come from the germline V gene. This CDR3 contains 13 residues. The CDR3 DNA follows: TGTGCCAGCGGTTTCTGGGGCAATCAGCCCCAGCATTTT. Protein product: CASGFWGNQPQHF.

A single count supports this clonotype. The gene calls are TRBV6-5 and TRBJ1-5; tentatively, D is TRBD1 (6 bases). Germline V gives CDR1 MNHEY, CDR2 SVGAGI. The CDR3 length is 14 residues. Trimming cost V 8 bases and J 5 bases, with 16 bases left between them. CDR3 loop: CASDTGMSDQPQHF. DNA of the CDR3: TGTGCCAGCGATACAGGGATGAGTGATCAGCCCCAGCATTTT.

About this clonotype itself: This may stem from a read error, because a much larger clone lies one nucleotide away. The chain has TRBV2 and TRBJ2-7, with D unresolved. Germline V CDR1 and CDR2: SNHLY, FYNNEI. The CDR3 consists of 12 residues. CDR3 region: CAGSDERNEQYF. The CDR3 DNA reads as TGTGCCGGCAGTGACGAGAGAAACGAGCAGTACTTC.

This clonotype was counted at least ten times. This chain uses TRBV5-1 with TRBJ2-7; D perhaps matches TRBD1 (6 bases). The CDR3 is made up of 13 amino acids. In germline, CDR1 is SGHRS, CDR2 YFSETQ. V lost 7 bases and J 0 bases, leaving 11 bases between the germline ends. The CDR3 protein is CASGDRSSYEQYF. CDR3 bases: TGCGCCAGCGGCGACAGGTCCTCCTACGAGCAGTACTTC.

With regard to this clonotype: At one end the junction does not follow the germline gene, possibly because of a read error. The rearrangement joins TRBV14 to TRBJ1-2, with TRBD1 matching 7 bases. Germline assignment: CDR1 SGHDN and CDR2 FVKESK. The CDR3 extends over 13 amino acids. CDR3 amino acids: CASRETGNYGYAF. CDR3 nucleotide sequence: TGTGCCAGCAGGGAGACAGGGAACTATGGCTACGCCTTC.

This clonotype was counted at least ten times. Mismatch with germline at one junction end may stem from a read error. J is TRBJ2-4 and V is TRBV27; a possible D gene is TRBD2 (6 bases). Germline V gives CDR1 MNHEY, CDR2 SMNVEV (reference sequence). This CDR3 contains 15 residues. CDR3 region: CATSSRGSAKNIQYF. CDR3 in DNA: TGTGCCACCAGTAGTCGGGGGTCAGCCAAAAACATTCAGTACTTC.

This sequence joins TRBV11-2 and TRBJ2-7, with TRBD2 identical over 8 bases. The CDR3 is 14 residues long. Per the germline V gene, CDR1 is SGHAT and CDR2 is FQNNGV. V trimming: 5 bases; J trimming: 4 bases; junction bases outside the gene matches: 7. The DNA for the CDR3 is TGTGCCAGCAGCCCGGGACTAGTGCCATACGAGCAGTACTTC. This gives the protein CASSPGLVPYEQYF.

This clonotype was recorded many times. The chain uses TRBV7-9 and TRBJ1-1; 7 bases align to TRBD1. This CDR3 has 14 residues. CDR1 SEHNR and CDR2 FQNEAQ come from the germline V gene (reference sequence). The J segment lost 0 bases and the V segment lost 6 bases, leaving 4 bases of the junction unmatched. CDR3 nucleotides: TGTGCCAGCAGGAGTGGACAGGTGAACACTGAAGCTTTCTTT. Amino acid sequence: CASRSGQVNTEAFF.

This clonotype has only a few counts. The V and J genes are TRBV6-2 or TRBV6-3 and TRBJ2-5, with D uncertain. Germline V lookup: CDR1 MNHEY, CDR2 SVGEGT. CDR3 length: 14 amino acids. The V end lost 7 bases, the J end lost 8 bases, and 20 bases lay between the germline ends. CDR3 nucleotide sequence: TGTGCCAGCACCCCCTCGGTGAGTTGGAATACCCAGTACTTC. This codes for CASTPSVSWNTQYF.

In this sample, this clonotype turned up many times. In DNA form, the CDR3 reads TGCGCCAGCAGCCGGGTCGTAATGAACACTGAAGCTTTCTTT. Protein sequence: CASSRVVMNTEAFF. The rearrangement joins TRBV4-1 to TRBJ1-1; no definite D call. CDR3 length: 14 amino acids. Trimming pared 4 bases from V and 0 bases from J, leaving 9 bases between. The germline V gene has CDR1 MGHRA and CDR2 YSYEKL.

This clonotype appeared many times. The chain joins TRBV25-1 to TRBJ2-7; a possible D gene is TRBD1 (5 bases). Germline-derived CDR1 and CDR2 are MGHDK and SYGVNS. V lost 1 base and J lost 6, with 13 bases in between. The CDR3 extends over 14 amino acids. The CDR3: CASSEWGGRVEQYF. The CDR3 nucleotides are TGTGCCAGCAGTGAATGGGGTGGCAGGGTCGAGCAGTACTTC.

A remark on this clonotype: A much more abundant neighbour one base away suggests this may be a read error. The V call is TRBV2, the J call TRBJ1-2; 7 bases align to TRBD1. This CDR3 has 14 amino acids. Germline V gene sequence: CDR1 SNHLY, CDR2 FYNNEI. Here the CDR3 DNA reads TGTGCCAGCAGGACAGGGAACATTGACTATGGCTACGCCTTC. Its translation: CASRTGNIDYGYAF.

This clonotype was detected only a few times. The chain uses TRBV13 and TRBJ2-5; the D call may be TRBD1 or TRBD2 (5 bases each). The CDR3 is 16 residues long. The V end was cut by 11 bases, the J end by 1 base, with 23 bases between. Germline-derived CDR1 and CDR2 are PRHDT and FYEKMQ (reference sequence). CDR3 amino acids: CAGARTSVGPQETQYF. The CDR3 nucleotides are TGTGCCGGCGCTAGAACGTCGGTGGGACCCCAAGAGACCCAGTACTTC.

With respect to this clonotype: A single base separates this from a much larger clone, so it may be a read error. The chain recombines TRBV28 with TRBJ1-5; TRBD1 is a possible D gene (5 bases). Germline CDR1 reads MDHEN; CDR2 reads SYDVKM. This CDR3 is 15 amino acids long. The ends were cut back, 5 bases at V and 1 base at J, with 12 bases in the middle. The CDR3 coding sequence is TGTGCCAGCAGTATCGGGGCGCAAAGCAATCAGCCCCAGCATTTT. This translates into CASSIGAQSNQPQHF.

This clonotype was found many times. The V call is TRBV12-3 or TRBV12-4, the J call TRBJ2-7, with D tentatively TRBD2 (6 bases). Trimming removed 2 bases from V and 5 bases from J, with 10 bases in between. The CDR3 is made up of 13 amino acids. CDR3 in DNA: TGTGCCAGCAGTTTAAGTCCGGGGGACGAGCAGTACTTC. This encodes CASSLSPGDEQYF.